This TCR beta chain was obtained from a study of Graves' ophthalmopathy and Graves' hyperthyroidism. Findings and limits, study-wide: The model achieved 70.59% sensitivity and about 76% specificity for ophthalmopathy progression. Detection in blood was also observed for most expanded thyroid clonotypes above 0.001 frequency.

Ophthalmopathic donors had moderate-to-severe activity, CAS ≥3 and NOSPECS ≥4, with disease that had lasted under 3 months. PBMCs were obtained from roughly 9.5 ml of fresh peripheral blood. This clonotype was seen repeatedly, ten times or more. What it recognizes is unknown. Amplification from RNA transcripts yielded the TCR beta CDR3 regions. The library came from an HTBI-primed first-round RT-PCR and a second-round multiplex PCR. TCRdb redid the calling of the multiplex PCR reads with MiXCR, one entry per CDR3 protein. The sample contains approximately 210,000 distinct CDR3 sequences, roughly 21% of which appear only once. Sequencing input: peripheral blood. The receptor was derived from a woman aged 45-59 years with Graves' ophthalmopathy.

CDR3 DNA: TGTGCCAGTAGCCCCAAAGGGGGGAACGGCTACACCTTC. Protein: CASSPKGGNGYTF. The genes are TRBV19 and TRBJ1-2, with a possible D match to TRBD1 (6 bases). The CDR3 totals 13 residues. V was pared by 6 bases and J by 8 bases, with 16 bases between. The germline V gene encodes CDR1 LNHDA and CDR2 SQIVND (reference sequence).